This T cell receptor beta chain came from a study of cytomegalovirus exposure and HLA in healthy donors. Findings and limits, study-wide: Later analysis found that TCR beta chains associated with HLA were more clonally expanded than other, equally common chains.

Comment on this clone: Its specificity is unknown.

PCR primers comprised 60 Vbeta and 13 Jbeta primers. The method was immunoSEQ multiplex PCR; TCRdb's version includes in-frame clones alone and lacks a portion of them. The sample totals just under 80,000 clones. With 8 bases removed from V and 13 bases from J, the gap between germline ends came to 26 bases. Germline assignment: CDR1 MNHEY and CDR2 SVGAGI. The CDR3 is made up of 15 amino acids. The sequencing sample was made of PBMCs. This clonotype originated in a man aged 18 to 29 in good health and CMV-seropositive. The V and J genes are TRBV6-5 and TRBJ1-4, with a possible D match to TRBD1 (5 bases). The CDR3 region has the DNA TGTGCCAGCTCCCTTCACGGGGGGGTGCCTGGTTCACTGTTTTTT. Translation: CASSLHGGVPGSLFF.